Listed below are T cell receptor beta chains from one sample, sequenced in a study of cytomegalovirus exposure and HLA in healthy donors. TCRdb's copy holds only in-frame clones and misses some; the assay was immunoSEQ multiplex PCR. The table shows around 100,000 clones, with approximately 82% occurring only once. The sequencing sample was made of PBMCs. The receptors stem from a man aged 35-49 years in good health and CMV-seronegative. The conserved cysteine and the conserved F or W are not part of the CDR3 here.

j_gene,v_gene,CDR3aa
TRBJ1-3,TRBV19,ASSISTETYSGNTIY
TRBJ2-7,TRBV4-2,ASSQDYGTGSHEQY
TRBJ2-1,TRBV5-4,ASSRELRGGFNEQF
TRBJ2-3,TRBV29-1,SATRRAGGSTSTDTQY
TRBJ2-7,TRBV6-5,ASSHPLGGSYEQY
TRBJ1-5,TRBV2,ASSGESGYNQPQH
TRBJ2-7,TRBV5-6,ASSLRLAGGLFYEQY
TRBJ2-4,TRBV7-2,ASKNERAGNIQY
TRBJ2-7,TRBV4-3,ASAPGQGPYEQY
TRBJ2-6,TRBV9,ASARGGPGANVLT
TRBJ2-3,TRBV9,ASSVSGVYTTDTQY
TRBJ2-3,TRBV7-2,ASSRAIDTQY
TRBJ1-2,TRBV5-6,ASTSSEGQRGPWAG
TRBJ2-5,TRBV15,ATSRDQIASPSGTQY
TRBJ2-6,TRBV7-9,ASTTGQAGWGANVLT
TRBJ2-2,TRBV7-3,ASASGATGELF
TRBJ2-5,TRBV9,ASSVGQGAEKTQY
TRBJ1-2,TRBV2,ASSERTGSYGYT
TRBJ2-2,TRBV28,ASSFQRGPSGGTGELF
TRBJ1-1,TRBV6-5,ASSYSINRPRTEAF
TRBJ1-1,TRBV19,ASTDAAAKPEAF
TRBJ1-1,TRBV6-5,ASSPLMNTEAF
TRBJ2-3,TRBV5-1,ASRGGGGTDTQY
TRBJ1-6,TRBV2,ASSGDFNSPLH
TRBJ2-3,TRBV7-9,ASSLLPGQSSDTQY
TRBJ1-5,TRBV19,ASSIERRGLSNQPQH
TRBJ2-7,TRBV7-8,ASSLRPLTSGGLSTYEQY
TRBJ2-3,TRBV11-2,ASKRAYTGTDTQY
TRBJ2-1,TRBV7-2,ASSFGSGDYNEQF
TRBJ1-5,TRBV19,ASTHRQGGQPQH
TRBJ2-7,TRBV5-1,ASSFLAGGQSYEQY
TRBJ1-1,TRBV7-2,ASSRSNRGPSTEAF
TRBJ1-2,TRBV19,ASQGLMGYT
TRBJ2-1,TRBV7-3,ASSLTQRSYNEQF
TRBJ1-2,TRBV7-2,ASSYDGTGTNYGYT
TRBJ2-3,TRBV4-1,ASSQVIRLNGQGVADTQY
TRBJ1-6,TRBV9,ASSGPSQRQGLDLALH
TRBJ2-2,TRBV7-3,ASRLAGGPGELF
TRBJ1-2,TRBV11-1,ASSSEGAGYGYT
TRBJ1-3,TRBV4-3,ASSRVITGTGNTIY
TRBJ2-5,TRBV7-2,ASSFPGIQETQY